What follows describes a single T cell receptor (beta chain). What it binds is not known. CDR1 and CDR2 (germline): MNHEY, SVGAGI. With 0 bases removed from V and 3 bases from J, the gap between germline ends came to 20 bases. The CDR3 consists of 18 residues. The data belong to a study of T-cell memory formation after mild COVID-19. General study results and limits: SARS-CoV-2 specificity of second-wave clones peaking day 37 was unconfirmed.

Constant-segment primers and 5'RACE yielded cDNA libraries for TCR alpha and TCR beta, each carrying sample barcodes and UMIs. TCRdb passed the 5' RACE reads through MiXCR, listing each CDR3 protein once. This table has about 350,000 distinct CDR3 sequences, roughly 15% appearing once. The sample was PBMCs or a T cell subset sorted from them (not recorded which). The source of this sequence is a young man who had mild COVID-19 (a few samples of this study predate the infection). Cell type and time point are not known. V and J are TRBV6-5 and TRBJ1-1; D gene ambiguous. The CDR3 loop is CASSYSTIKSLGDTEAFF. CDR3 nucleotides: TGTGCCAGCAGTTACTCGACTATAAAATCCCTGGGTGACACTGAAGCTTTCTTT.